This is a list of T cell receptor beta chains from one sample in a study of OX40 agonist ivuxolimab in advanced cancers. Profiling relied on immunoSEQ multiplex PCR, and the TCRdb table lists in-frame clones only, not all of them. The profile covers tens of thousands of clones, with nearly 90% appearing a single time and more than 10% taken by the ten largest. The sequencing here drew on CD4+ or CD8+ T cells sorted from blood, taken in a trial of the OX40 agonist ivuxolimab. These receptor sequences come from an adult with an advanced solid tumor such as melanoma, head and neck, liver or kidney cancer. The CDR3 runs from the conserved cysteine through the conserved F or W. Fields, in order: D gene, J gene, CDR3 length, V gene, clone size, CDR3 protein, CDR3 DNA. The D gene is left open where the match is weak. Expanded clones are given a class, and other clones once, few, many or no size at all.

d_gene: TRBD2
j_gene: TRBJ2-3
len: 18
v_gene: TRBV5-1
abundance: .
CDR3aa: CASSWTSGSRASTDTQYF
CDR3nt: TGCGCCAGCAGCTGGACTAGCGGAAGCCGTGCTAGCACAGATACGCAGTATTTT

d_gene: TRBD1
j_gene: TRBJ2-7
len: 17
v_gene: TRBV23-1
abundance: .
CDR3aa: CASSQSVGAGGSYEQYF
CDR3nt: TGCGCCAGCAGTCAATCTGTGGGGGCAGGGGGCAGCTACGAGCAGTACTTC

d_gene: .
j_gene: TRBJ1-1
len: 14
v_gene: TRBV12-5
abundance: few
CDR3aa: CASGLWSANTEAFF
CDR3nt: TGTGCTAGTGGTTTGTGGTCTGCGAACACTGAAGCTTTCTTT

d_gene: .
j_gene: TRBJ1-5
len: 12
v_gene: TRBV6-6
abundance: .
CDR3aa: CASSSTSLLLHF
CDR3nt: TGTGCCAGCAGTTCGACTTCCCTTTTATTGCATTTT

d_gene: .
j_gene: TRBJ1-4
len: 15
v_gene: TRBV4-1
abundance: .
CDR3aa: CASSQGPSTNEKLFF
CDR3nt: TGCGCCAGCAGCCAGGGGCCCTCAACTAATGAAAAACTGTTTTTT

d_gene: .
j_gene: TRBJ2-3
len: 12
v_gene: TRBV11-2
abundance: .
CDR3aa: CASSFQGDTQYF
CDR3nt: TGTGCCAGCAGCTTTCAAGGGGATACGCAGTATTTT

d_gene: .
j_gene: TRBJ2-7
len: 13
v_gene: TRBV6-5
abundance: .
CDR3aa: CASSYSEAYEQYF
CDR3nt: TGTGCCAGCAGTTACTCGGAGGCCTACGAGCAGTACTTC

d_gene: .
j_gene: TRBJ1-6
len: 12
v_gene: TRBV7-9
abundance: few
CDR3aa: CASSVLGSPLHF
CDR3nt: TGTGCCAGCAGCGTTCTCGGGTCACCCCTCCACTTT

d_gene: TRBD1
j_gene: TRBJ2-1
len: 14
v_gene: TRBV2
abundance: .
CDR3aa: CASPEGTGGNEQFF
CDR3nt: TGTGCCAGCCCCGAGGGGACAGGAGGCAATGAGCAGTTCTTC

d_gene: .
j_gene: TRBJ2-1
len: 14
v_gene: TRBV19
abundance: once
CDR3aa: CASSMVLPYNEQFF
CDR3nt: TGTGCCAGTAGTATGGTCCTTCCCTACAATGAGCAGTTCTTC

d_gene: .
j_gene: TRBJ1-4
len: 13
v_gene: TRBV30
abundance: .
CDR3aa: CAWSVMENEKLFF
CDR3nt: TGTGCCTGGAGTGTAATGGAAAATGAAAAACTGTTTTTT

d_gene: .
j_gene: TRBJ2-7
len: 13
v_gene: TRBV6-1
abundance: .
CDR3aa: CAIRVGDSYEQYF
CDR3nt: TGTGCCATCAGGGTTGGAGACTCCTACGAGCAGTACTTC

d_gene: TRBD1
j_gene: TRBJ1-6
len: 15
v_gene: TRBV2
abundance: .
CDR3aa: CASSEPGQGDSPLHF
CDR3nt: TGTGCCAGCAGTGAACCTGGACAGGGGGATTCACCCCTCCACTTT

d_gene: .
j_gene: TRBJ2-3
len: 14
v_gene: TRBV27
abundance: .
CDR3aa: CASSPGFRTDTQYF
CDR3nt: TGTGCCAGCAGCCCCGGATTTCGCACAGATACGCAGTATTTT

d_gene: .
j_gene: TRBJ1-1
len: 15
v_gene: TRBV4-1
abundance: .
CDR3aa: CASSQERAVNTEAFF
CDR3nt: TGCGCCAGCAGCCAAGAGAGGGCGGTGAACACTGAAGCTTTCTTT

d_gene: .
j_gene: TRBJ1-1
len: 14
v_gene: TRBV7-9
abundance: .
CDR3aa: CASSLVRGNTEAFF
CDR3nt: TGTGCCAGCAGCTTAGTGAGGGGAAACACTGAAGCTTTCTTT

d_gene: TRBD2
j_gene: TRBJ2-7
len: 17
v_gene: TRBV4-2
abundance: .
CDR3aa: CASSQSARRGDTYEQYF
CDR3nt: TGTGCCAGCAGCCAATCCGCTCGGCGGGGGGACACCTACGAGCAGTACTTC

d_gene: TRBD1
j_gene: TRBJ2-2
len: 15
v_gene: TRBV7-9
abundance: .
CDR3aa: CASSDRAVDTGELFF
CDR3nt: TGTGCCAGCTCCGACAGGGCGGTGGACACCGGGGAGCTGTTTTTT

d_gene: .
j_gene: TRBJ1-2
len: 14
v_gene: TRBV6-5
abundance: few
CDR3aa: CASSYMGGGYGYTF
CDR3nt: TGTGCCAGCAGTTACATGGGGGGTGGCTATGGCTACACCTTC

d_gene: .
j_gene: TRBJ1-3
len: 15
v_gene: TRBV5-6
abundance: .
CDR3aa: CASSLDLNSGNTIYF
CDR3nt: TGTGCCAGCAGCTTGGACCTGAACTCTGGAAACACCATATATTTT

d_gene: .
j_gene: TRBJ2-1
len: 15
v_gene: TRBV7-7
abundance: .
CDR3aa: CASSSGSRQYNEQFF
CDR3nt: TGTGCCAGCTCCTCGGGGAGTCGGCAATACAATGAGCAGTTCTTC

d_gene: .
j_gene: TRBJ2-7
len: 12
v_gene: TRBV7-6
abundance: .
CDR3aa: CASSLSAREQYF
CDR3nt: TGTGCCAGCAGCTTATCCGCCCGCGAGCAGTACTTC

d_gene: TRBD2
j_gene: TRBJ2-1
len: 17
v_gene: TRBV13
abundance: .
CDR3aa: CASSWAVGGSSYNEQFF
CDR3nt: TGTGCCAGCAGCTGGGCGGTCGGCGGGAGCTCCTACAATGAGCAGTTCTTC

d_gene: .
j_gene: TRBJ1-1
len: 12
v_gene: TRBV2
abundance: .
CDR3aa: CASSFFNPEAFF
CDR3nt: TGTGCCAGCAGCTTTTTTAACCCTGAAGCTTTCTTT

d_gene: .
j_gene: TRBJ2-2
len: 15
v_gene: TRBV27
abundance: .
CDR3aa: CASSLSRGGTGELFF
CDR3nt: TGTGCCAGCAGTTTAAGTAGGGGTGGCACCGGGGAGCTGTTTTTT

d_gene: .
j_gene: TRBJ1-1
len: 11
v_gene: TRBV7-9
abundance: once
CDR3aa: CASSLLIEAFF
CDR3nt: TGTGCCAGCAGCTTACTCATTGAAGCTTTCTTT

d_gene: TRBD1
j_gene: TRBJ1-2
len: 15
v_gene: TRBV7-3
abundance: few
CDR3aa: CASSAGGGKMDGYTF
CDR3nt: TGTGCCAGCAGCGCAGGGGGCGGAAAGATGGATGGCTACACCTTC

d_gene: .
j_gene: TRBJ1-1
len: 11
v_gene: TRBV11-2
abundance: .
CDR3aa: CASSLWTDAFF
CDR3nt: TGTGCCAGCAGCTTGTGGACAGATGCTTTCTTT

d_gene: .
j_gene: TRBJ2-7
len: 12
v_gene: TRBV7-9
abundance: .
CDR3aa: CASSRVGDEQYF
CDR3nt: TGTGCCAGCAGCCGTGTCGGGGACGAGCAGTACTTC

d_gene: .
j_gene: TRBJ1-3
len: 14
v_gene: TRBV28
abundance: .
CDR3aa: CASSLSYSGNTIYF
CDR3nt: TGTGCCAGCAGTTTATCCTACTCTGGAAACACCATATATTTT

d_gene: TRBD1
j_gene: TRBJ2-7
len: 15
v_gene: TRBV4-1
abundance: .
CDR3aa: CASSQGTGRTYEQYF
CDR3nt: TGCGCCAGCAGCCAAGGGACAGGAAGAACCTACGAGCAGTACTTC

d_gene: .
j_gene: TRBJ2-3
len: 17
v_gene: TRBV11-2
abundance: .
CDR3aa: CASSPEWGQPSTDTQYF
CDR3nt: TGTGCCAGCAGCCCAGAATGGGGGCAACCTAGCACAGATACGCAGTATTTT

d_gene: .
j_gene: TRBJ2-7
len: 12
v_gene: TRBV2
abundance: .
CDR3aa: CASGTPSYEQYF
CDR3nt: TGTGCCAGCGGGACTCCGTCCTACGAGCAGTACTTC

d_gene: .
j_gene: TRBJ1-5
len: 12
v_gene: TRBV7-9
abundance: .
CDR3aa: CASSLVDQPQHF
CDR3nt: TGTGCCAGCAGCTTAGTGGATCAGCCCCAGCATTTT

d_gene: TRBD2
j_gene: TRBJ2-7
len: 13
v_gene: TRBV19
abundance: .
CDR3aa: CASSISLAGKQYF
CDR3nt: TGTGCCAGTAGTATATCGTTAGCGGGGAAGCAGTACTTC

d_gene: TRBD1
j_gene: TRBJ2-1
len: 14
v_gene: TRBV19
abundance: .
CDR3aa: CASSKGQGPHEQFF
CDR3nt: TGTGCCAGTAGTAAGGGACAGGGGCCCCATGAGCAGTTCTTC

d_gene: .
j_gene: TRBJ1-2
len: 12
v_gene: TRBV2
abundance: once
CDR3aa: CASPRVTGSFTF
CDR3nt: TGTGCCAGCCCTCGTGTGACAGGCTCCTTCACCTTC

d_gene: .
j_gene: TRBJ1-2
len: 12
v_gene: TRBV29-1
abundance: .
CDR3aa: CSVEMRTYGYTF
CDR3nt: TGCAGCGTTGAAATGCGGACCTATGGCTACACCTTC

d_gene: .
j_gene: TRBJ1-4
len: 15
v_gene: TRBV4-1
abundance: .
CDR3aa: CASSQESYPNEKLFF
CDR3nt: TGCGCCAGCAGCCAAGAAAGTTACCCGAACGAAAAACTGTTTTTT

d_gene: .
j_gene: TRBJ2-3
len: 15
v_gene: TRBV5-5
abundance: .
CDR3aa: CASSWDVVGADTQYF
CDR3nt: TGTGCCAGCAGCTGGGACGTCGTTGGGGCAGATACGCAGTATTTT

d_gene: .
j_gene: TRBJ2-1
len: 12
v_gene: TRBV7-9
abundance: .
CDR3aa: CASSFLAREQFF
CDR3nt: TGTGCCAGCAGCTTCCTCGCGCGTGAGCAGTTCTTC

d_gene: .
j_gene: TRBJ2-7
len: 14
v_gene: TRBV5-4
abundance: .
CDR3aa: CASSLWDSVYEQYF
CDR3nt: TGTGCCAGCAGCTTGTGGGACTCCGTCTACGAGCAGTACTTC

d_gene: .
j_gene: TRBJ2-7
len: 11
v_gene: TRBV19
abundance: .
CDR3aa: CASDNGYEQYF
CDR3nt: TGTGCCAGTGATAACGGTTACGAGCAGTACTTC

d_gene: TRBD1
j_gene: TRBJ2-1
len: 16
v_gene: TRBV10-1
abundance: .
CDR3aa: CASSELIGQGNNEQFF
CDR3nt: TGCGCCAGCAGTGAGCTAATAGGACAGGGGAACAATGAGCAGTTCTTC

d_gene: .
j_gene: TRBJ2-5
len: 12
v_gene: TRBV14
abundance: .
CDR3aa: CASSHTGETQYF
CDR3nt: TGTGCCAGCAGCCACACTGGAGAGACCCAGTACTTC

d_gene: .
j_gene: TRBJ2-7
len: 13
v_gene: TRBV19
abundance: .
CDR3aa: CASSGPGPYEQYF
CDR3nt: TGTGCCAGTAGTGGGCCGGGACCCTACGAGCAGTACTTC

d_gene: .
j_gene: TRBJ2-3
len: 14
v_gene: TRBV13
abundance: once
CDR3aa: CASSSSWYTDTQYF
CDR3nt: TGTGCCAGCAGCTCGAGTTGGTACACAGATACGCAGTATTTT

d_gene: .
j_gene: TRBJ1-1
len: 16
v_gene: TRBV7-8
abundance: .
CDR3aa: CASSLGFSGLNTEAFF
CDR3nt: TGTGCCAGCAGCTTAGGGTTCTCAGGGCTCAACACTGAAGCTTTCTTT

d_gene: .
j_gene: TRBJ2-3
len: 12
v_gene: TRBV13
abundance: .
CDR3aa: CASSSGADTQYF
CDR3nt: TGTGCCAGCAGCTCAGGAGCAGATACGCAGTATTTT

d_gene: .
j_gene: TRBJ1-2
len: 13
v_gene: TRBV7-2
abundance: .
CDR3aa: CASRPTGLDGYTF
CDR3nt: TGTGCCAGCAGACCTACAGGGCTTGATGGCTACACCTTC

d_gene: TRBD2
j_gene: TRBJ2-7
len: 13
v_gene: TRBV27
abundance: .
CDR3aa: CASSVSGSYEQYF
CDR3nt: TGTGCCAGCAGTGTTAGCGGGAGTTACGAGCAGTACTTC

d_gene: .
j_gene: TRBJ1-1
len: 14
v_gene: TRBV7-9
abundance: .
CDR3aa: CASSFAGSGTEAFF
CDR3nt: TGTGCCAGCAGCTTCGCAGGGTCGGGGACTGAAGCTTTCTTT

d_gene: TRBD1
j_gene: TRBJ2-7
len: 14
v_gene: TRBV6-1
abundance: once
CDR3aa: CASTPGTVQYEQYF
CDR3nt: TGTGCCAGCACCCCTGGGACAGTACAATACGAGCAGTACTTC